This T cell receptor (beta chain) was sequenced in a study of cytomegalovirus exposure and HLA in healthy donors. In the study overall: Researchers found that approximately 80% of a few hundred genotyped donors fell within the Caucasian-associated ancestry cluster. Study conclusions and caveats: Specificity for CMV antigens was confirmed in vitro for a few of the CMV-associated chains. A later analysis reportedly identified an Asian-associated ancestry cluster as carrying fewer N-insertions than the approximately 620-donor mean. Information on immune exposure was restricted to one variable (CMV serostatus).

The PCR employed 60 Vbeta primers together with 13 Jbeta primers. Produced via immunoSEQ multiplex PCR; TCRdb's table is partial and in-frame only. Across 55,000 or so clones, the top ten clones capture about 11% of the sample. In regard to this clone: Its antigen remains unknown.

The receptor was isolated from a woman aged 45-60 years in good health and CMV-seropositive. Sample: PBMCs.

The CDR3 region is CAIRPGTGGLNTEAFF. The CDR3 nucleotides are TGTGCCATCAGACCAGGGACAGGGGGCCTTAACACTGAAGCTTTCTTT. The V call is TRBV10-3, the J call TRBJ1-1, with 12 bases lining up with TRBD1. The V gene end was trimmed by 6 bases and the J gene end by 2 bases; junction bases not matched to a gene: 7. Germline CDR1 ENHRY, CDR2 SYGVKD. The CDR3 has 16 residues.